Listed here is a single TCR beta chain. V was pared by 1 base and J by 3 bases, with 8 bases between. The CDR3 is made up of 14 amino acids. The germline CDR1 and CDR2 sequences are SGHTS and YDEGEE. This sample stems from a study of shared clonotypes between healthy human individuals. The protocol was immunoSEQ multiplex PCR, while the TCRdb copy is restricted to in-frame clones and leaves out a portion. The sample records hundreds of thousands of clones, roughly 70% being singletons. The receptor was derived from a man aged 25-45 years in good health. Material: memory CD4+ T cells sorted from blood. The subset: CD45RA-negative fraction. J is TRBJ1-5 and V is TRBV5-8; D unclear. The CDR3, as DNA: TGTGCCAGCAGCTTGCTCAGCCCCAATCAGCCCCAGCATTTT. Residues: CASSLLSPNQPQHF.